These 3 T cell receptor beta chains were sequenced from one sample in a study of esophageal squamous cell carcinoma under preoperative chemotherapy. Time point described: after preoperative PTX-NDP chemotherapy. MiXCR was run by TCRdb on the PCR reads, yielding one entry per CDR3 protein. This sample has 9,500 to 11,000 distinct CDR3 sequences, with around 63% found just once. This material was obtained from a patient given preoperative chemotherapy. All receptors derive from a human donor with esophageal squamous cell carcinoma. The donor label of this sample is uncertain.

This clonotype was counted ten times or more. The CDR3 DNA reads as TGTGCCAGCAGATTCGGGAGTAGGTATGAGCAGTTCTTC. Protein sequence: CASRFGSRYEQFF. J is TRBJ2-1 and V is TRBV7-9, with D possibly being TRBD2 (6 bases). V dropped 6 bases and J dropped 8 bases, with 14 bases sitting between them. Germline values: CDR1 SEHNR, CDR2 FQNEAQ (reference sequence). The CDR3 length is 13 residues.

The rearrangement joins TRBV6-1 to TRBJ2-5; D remains unclear. V was pared by 3 bases and J by 11 bases, with 25 bases between. The CDR3 totals 16 residues. Germline CDR1 is MNHNS and CDR2 is SASEGT. In nucleotides, the CDR3 is TGTGCCAGCAGTGACCACCCCGGGCCCCCGAGCAATGAGCAGTACTTC. Encoded protein: CASSDHPGPPSNEQYF.

This chain connects TRBV5-4 to TRBJ2-1, with D possibly TRBD2 on 5 matching bases. CDR3 length: 14 amino acids. The V and J ends lost 0 bases and 8 bases respectively, with 12 bases between them. CDR1 is SGHNT and CDR2 is YYREEE in the germline V gene (reference sequence). The CDR3 DNA follows: TGTGCCAGCAGCTTGGGTGGAAGCGGATATGAGCAGTTCTTC. Residues: CASSLGGSGYEQFF. Variable domain in full (rest from reference TRBV5-4 and TRBJ2-1): ETGVTQSPTHLIKTRGQQVTLRCSSQSGHNTVSWYQQALGQGPQFIFQYYREEENGRGNFPPRFSGLQFPNYSSELNVNALELDDSALYLCASSLGGSGYEQFFGPGTRLTVL.